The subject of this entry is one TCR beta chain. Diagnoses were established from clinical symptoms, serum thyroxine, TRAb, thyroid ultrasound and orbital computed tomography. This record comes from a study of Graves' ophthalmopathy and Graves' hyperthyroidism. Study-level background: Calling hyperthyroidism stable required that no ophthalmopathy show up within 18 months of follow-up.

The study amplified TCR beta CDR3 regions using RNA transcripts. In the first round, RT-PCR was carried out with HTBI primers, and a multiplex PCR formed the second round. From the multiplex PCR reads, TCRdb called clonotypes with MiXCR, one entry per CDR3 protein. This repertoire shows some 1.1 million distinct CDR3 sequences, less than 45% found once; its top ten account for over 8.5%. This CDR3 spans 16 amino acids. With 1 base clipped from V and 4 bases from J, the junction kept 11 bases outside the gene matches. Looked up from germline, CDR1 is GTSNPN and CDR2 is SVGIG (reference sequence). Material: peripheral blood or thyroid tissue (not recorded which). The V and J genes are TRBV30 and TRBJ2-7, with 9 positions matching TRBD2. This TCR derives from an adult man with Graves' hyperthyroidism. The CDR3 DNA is TGTGCCTGGAGTGACAGTAGCGGGAGACTCAAATACGAGCAGTACTTC. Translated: CAWSDSSGRLKYEQYF.